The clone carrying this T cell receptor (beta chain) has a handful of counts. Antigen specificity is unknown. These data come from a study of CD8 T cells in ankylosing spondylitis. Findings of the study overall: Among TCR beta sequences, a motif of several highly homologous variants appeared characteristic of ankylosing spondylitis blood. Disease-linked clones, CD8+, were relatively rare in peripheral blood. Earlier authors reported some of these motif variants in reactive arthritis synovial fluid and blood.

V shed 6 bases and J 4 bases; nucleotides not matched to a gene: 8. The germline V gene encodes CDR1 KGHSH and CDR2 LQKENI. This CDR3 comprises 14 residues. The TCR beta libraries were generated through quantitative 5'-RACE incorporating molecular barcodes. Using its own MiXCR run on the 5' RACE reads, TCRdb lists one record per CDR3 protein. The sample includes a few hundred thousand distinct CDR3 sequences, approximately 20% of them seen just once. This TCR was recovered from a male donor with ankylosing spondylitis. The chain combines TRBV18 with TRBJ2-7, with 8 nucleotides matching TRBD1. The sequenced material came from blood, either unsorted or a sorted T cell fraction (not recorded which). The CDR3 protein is CASSAAGGDYEQYF. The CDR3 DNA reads TGTGCCAGCTCCGCTGCAGGGGGCGATTACGAGCAGTACTTC.